This TCR beta chain was recorded in a study of T cell responses to AZD1222 COVID-19 vaccine. There are 15 residues in the CDR3. Germline-derived CDR1 and CDR2 are GTSNPN and SVGIG (reference sequence). Trimming took 0 bases from V and 0 from J, leaving 11 bases between them. Here immunoSEQ multiplex PCR was the method, and the copy in TCRdb shows in-frame clones only, minus some. Found here are approximately 80,000 clones, 85% to 90% of them singletons; the top ten hold 5.7%. This sequence was found in an adult in good health. Specimen: peripheral blood, collected on day 0 of AZD1222 vaccination. The V and J genes are TRBV30 and TRBJ1-1, with D perhaps matching TRBD1 (5 bases). The CDR3 DNA is TGTGCCTGGAGTGTACGGGGCGGAATGAACACTGAAGCTTTCTTT. It specifies CAWSVRGGMNTEAFF.